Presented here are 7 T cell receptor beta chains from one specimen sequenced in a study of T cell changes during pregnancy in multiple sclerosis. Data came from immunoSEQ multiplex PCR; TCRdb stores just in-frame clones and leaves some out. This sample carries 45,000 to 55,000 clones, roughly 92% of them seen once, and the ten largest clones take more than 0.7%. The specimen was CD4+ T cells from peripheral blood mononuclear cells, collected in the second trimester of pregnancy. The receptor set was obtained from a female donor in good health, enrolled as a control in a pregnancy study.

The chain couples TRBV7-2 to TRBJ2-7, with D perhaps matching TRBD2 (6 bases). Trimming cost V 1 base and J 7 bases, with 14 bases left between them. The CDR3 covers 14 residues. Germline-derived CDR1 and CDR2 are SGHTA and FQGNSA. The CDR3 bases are TGTGCCAGCAGCTTAGATTACGGGAGAGGTGAGCAGTACTTC. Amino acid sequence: CASSLDYGRGEQYF.

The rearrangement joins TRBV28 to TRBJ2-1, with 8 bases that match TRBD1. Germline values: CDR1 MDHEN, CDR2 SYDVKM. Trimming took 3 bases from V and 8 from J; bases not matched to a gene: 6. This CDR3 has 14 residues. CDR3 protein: CASSFSDRVDEQFF. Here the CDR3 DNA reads TGTGCCAGCAGTTTTTCGGACAGGGTCGATGAGCAGTTCTTC.

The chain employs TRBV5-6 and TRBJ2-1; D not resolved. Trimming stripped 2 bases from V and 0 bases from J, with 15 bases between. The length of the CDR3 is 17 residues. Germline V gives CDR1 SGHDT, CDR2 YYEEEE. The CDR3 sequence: CASSFLASRSSYNEQFF. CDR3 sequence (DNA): TGTGCCAGCAGCTTTTTGGCGTCGCGGAGCTCCTACAATGAGCAGTTCTTC.

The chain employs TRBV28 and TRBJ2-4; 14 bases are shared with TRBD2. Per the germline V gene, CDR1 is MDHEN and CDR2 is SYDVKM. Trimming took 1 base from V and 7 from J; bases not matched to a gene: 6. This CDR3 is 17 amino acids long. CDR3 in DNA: TGTGCCAGCAGTTTATATGGGACTAGCGGGAGTAATAACATTCAGTACTTC. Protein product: CASSLYGTSGSNNIQYF.

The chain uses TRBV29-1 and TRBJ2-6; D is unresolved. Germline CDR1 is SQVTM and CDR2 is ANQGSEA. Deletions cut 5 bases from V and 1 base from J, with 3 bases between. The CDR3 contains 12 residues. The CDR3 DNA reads TGCAGCGTTCAGTCTGGGGCCAACGTCCTGACTTTC. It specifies CSVQSGANVLTF. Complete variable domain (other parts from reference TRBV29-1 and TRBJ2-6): SAVISQKPSRDICQRGTSLTIQCQVDSQVTMMFWYRQQPGQSLTLIATANQGSEATYESGFVIDKFPISRPNLTFSTLTVSNMSPEDSSIYLCSVQSGANVLTFGAGSRLTVL.

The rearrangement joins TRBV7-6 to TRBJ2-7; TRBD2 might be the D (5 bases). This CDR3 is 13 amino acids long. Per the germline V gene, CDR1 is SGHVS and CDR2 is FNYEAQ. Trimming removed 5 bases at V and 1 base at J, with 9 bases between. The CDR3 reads CASSGPGSYEQYF. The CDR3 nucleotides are TGTGCCAGCAGCGGCCCGGGATCCTACGAGCAGTACTTC.

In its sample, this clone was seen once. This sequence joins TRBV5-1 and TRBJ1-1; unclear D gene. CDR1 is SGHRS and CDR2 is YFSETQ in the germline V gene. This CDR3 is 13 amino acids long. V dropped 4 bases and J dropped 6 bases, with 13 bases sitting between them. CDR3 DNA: TGCGCCAGCAGCCGAGGGTCTACGGCTGAAGCTTTCTTT. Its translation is CASSRGSTAEAFF.